This entry lists 27 T cell receptor beta chains sequenced from one sample in a study of cytomegalovirus exposure and HLA in healthy donors. PCR primers comprised 60 Vbeta and 13 Jbeta primers. TCRdb's table, derived via immunoSEQ multiplex PCR, lists solely in-frame clones and lacks some. The data show fewer than 250,000 clones, with 60% to 80% seen just once and under 2% held by the top ten. Source material: PBMCs. These receptors came from a man between 18 and 35 years old in good health and CMV-seronegative.

The chain uses TRBV2 and TRBJ2-5; 8 bases line up with TRBD1. The V segment lost 3 bases and the J segment 5 bases; nucleotides outside the gene matches: 5. Germline V lookup: CDR1 SNHLY, CDR2 FYNNEI. The CDR3 runs to 14 residues. In DNA, the CDR3 is TGTGCCAGCAGTGACTCGGACAGGGTTGAGACCCAGTACTTC. Translating gives CASSDSDRVETQYF. Based on the CDR3 plus reference TRBV2 and TRBJ2-5, the full variable domain is EPEVTQTPSHQVTQMGQEVILRCVPISNHLYFYWYRQILGQKVEFLVSFYNNEISEKSEIFDDQFSVERPDGSNFTLKIRSTKLEDSAMYFCASSDSDRVETQYFGPGTRLLVL.

The chain has TRBV5-1 and TRBJ2-1; 16 bases align to TRBD2. The CDR3 length is 17 residues. V shed 0 bases, J shed 6 bases, and the junction held 3 bases outside the gene matches. Looked up from germline, CDR1 is SGHRS and CDR2 is YFSETQ. CDR3 in amino acids: CASSLGGLAGGGNEQFF. In DNA, the CDR3 is TGCGCCAGCAGCTTGGGGGGACTAGCGGGAGGGGGCAATGAGCAGTTCTTC.

The chain recombines TRBV4-1 with TRBJ2-3; TRBD1 matches at 10 bases. This CDR3 has 16 amino acids. The germline CDR1 and CDR2 sequences are MGHRA and YSYEKL. Trimming at V came to 4 bases and at J to 3 bases, leaving 7 bases not matched to a gene. CDR3 DNA: TGCGCCAGCAGCCCAGGAGGGACAGGGGTAACAGATACGCAGTATTTT. It codes for CASSPGGTGVTDTQYF.

Note on this clone: The junction differs from germline at one of its ends, possibly a read error. The chain is built from TRBV7-7 and TRBJ2-1; 11 nucleotides align to TRBD2. CDR1 is SSHAT, CDR2 FNYEAQ, per germline (reference sequence). The CDR3 length is 17 residues. The DNA for the CDR3 is TGTGCTAGCAGCTTAGAACTAGCGGGAGTAGGTTACAATGAGCAGTTCTTC. Its translation: CASSLELAGVGYNEQFF.

The chain employs TRBV30 and TRBJ2-7, with D possibly matching TRBD2 (6 bases). V lost 2 bases and J 6 bases, leaving 17 bases between the germline ends. The CDR3 is 14 residues long. Per germline, CDR1 GTSNPN and CDR2 SVGIG (reference sequence). The DNA for the CDR3 is TGTGCCTGGAGTTATGGCGCGGGGACCCCCGAGCAGTACTTC. Encoded protein: CAWSYGAGTPEQYF.

The rearrangement uses TRBV28 and TRBJ2-3; TRBD2 matches 10 bases. The CDR3 is 15 amino acids. Unmatched junction bases numbered 9, after V lost 6 bases and J lost 6 bases. CDR1 MDHEN and CDR2 SYDVKM come from the germline V gene. The DNA for the CDR3 is TGTGCCAGCAGCCCCCTAGCGGGAGTAGTGGATACGCAGTATTTT. As protein: CASSPLAGVVDTQYF.

The chain joins TRBV27 to TRBJ2-7; 9 bases are a match to TRBD2. There are 16 residues in the CDR3. Germline V gives CDR1 MNHEY, CDR2 SMNVEV (reference sequence). The V gene end was trimmed by 4 bases and the J gene end by 2 bases; junction bases not matched to a gene: 9. The CDR3 region has the DNA TGTGCCAGCAGTTCACCCTTAGCGGGGGCGACCTACGAGCAGTACTTC. This codes for CASSSPLAGATYEQYF.

This clone occurred a few times. J is TRBJ1-5 and V is TRBV6-1; D may be TRBD1 (5 bases). The V gene lost 1 base and the J gene lost 3 bases, with 13 bases spanning the gap. In germline, CDR1 is MNHNS, CDR2 SASEGT. The CDR3 contains 16 residues. The CDR3 coding sequence is TGTGCCAGCAGTGAAGGGCTGGGGGGACCCAATCAGCCCCAGCATTTT. Amino acids: CASSEGLGGPNQPQHF.

The CDR3, as DNA: TGTGCCAGCAGGCAGGAAAGAGCCAAAAACATTCAGTACTTC. Translating gives CASRQERAKNIQYF. V is TRBV6-1 and J is TRBJ2-4, with D unresolved. Germline V gene sequence: CDR1 MNHNS, CDR2 SASEGT. Trimming took 6 bases from V and 0 from J, leaving 9 bases between them. The CDR3 loop spans 14 amino acids.

This clone was recorded only once. Other DNA variants within this sample encode the same CDR3. The genes are TRBV13 and TRBJ2-3; 9 bases are a match to TRBD1. Germline V gene sequence: CDR1 PRHDT, CDR2 FYEKMQ (reference sequence). This CDR3 has 16 amino acids. Unmatched junction bases numbered 9, after V lost 5 bases and J lost 3 bases. The CDR3 DNA sequence: TGTGCCAGCAGCAGAAAAAGGACAGGGGCGACAGATACGCAGTATTTT. As protein: CASSRKRTGATDTQYF.

The CDR3 protein is CASSPHRGGTGPLAKNIQYF. For the CDR3, the DNA is TGTGCCAGCAGCCCACACCGGGGGGGTACTGGCCCTCTAGCCAAAAACATTCAGTACTTC. The J gene is TRBJ2-4, the V gene TRBV9, with 8 bases identical to TRBD2. The length of the CDR3 is 20 residues. Germline CDR1 and CDR2: SGDLS and YYNGEE. V was pared by 4 bases and J by 0 bases, with 18 bases of the junction left unmatched.

V is TRBV21-1 and J is TRBJ2-7; the tabulated D call, TRBD2, remains unverified against the DNA. TRBV21-1 is annotated as a pseudogene. The CDR3 totals 14 residues. CDR3 bases: TGTGCCAGCATCCGCGGGGGATACTCCTACGAGCAGTACTTC. This sequence encodes CASIRGGYSYEQYF.

This clone has only a few counts. The genes are TRBV19 and TRBJ1-1; D remains unclear. This CDR3 spans 14 amino acids. Trimming left V 3 bases short and J 0 bases short, with 8 bases between. Germline CDR1 is LNHDA and CDR2 is SQIVND (reference sequence). The CDR3 bases are TGTGCCAGTAGTATGGCAGGAATGAACACTGAAGCTTTCTTT. Translation gives CASSMAGMNTEAFF. Together with reference TRBV19 and TRBJ1-1, the CDR3 gives the full variable domain: DGGITQSPKYLFRKEGQNVTLSCEQNLNHDAMYWYRQDPGQGLRLIYYSQIVNDFQKGDIAEGYSVSREKKESFPLTVTSAQKNPTAFYLCASSMAGMNTEAFFGQGTRLTVV.

V is TRBV6-5 and J is TRBJ1-6; the D gene is possibly TRBD1 (6 bases). This CDR3 region has 15 residues. V lost 0 bases, J lost 4 bases, and 7 bases lay in between. Germline loops: CDR1 MNHEY, CDR2 SVGAGI. In DNA form, the CDR3 reads TGTGCCAGCAGTTACTCAGGACAGTATAATTCACCCCTCCACTTT. It encodes CASSYSGQYNSPLHF.

V is TRBV28 and J is TRBJ1-2; the match to TRBD1 covers 8 bases. V lost 8 bases and J lost 3; bases outside the gene matches: 2. The CDR3 has 12 residues. The germline V gene has CDR1 MDHEN and CDR2 SYDVKM. The CDR3 coding sequence is TGTGCCAGCGGGGGACAGGACTATGGCTACACCTTC. Translating it yields CASGGQDYGYTF.

The chain uses TRBV7-3 and TRBJ2-2; D unclear. The germline gives CDR1 SGHTA, CDR2 FQGTGA. Trimming stripped 1 base from V and 0 bases from J, with 9 bases between. The CDR3 runs to 16 residues. CDR3 coding DNA: TGTGCCAGCAGCTTAAACCGGGTTGCGAACACCGGGGAGCTGTTTTTT. Encoded protein: CASSLNRVANTGELFF.

This clone was detected a few times. This CDR3 reads CASTLRGGSNEQFF. The CDR3 nucleotides read TGTGCCAGCACCCTCCGAGGGGGTAGCAATGAGCAGTTCTTC. The gene calls are TRBV6-5 and TRBJ2-1; TRBD1 is a possible D gene (6 bases). Germline V gives CDR1 MNHEY, CDR2 SVGAGI. The V end was cut by 7 bases, the J end by 6 bases, with 16 bases between. This CDR3 comprises 14 residues.

The chain combines TRBV29-1 with TRBJ2-5, with 7 bases aligning to TRBD1. Germline-derived CDR1 and CDR2 are SQVTM and ANQGSEA. The CDR3 loop spans 14 amino acids. CDR3 sequence reads: CSATGANRQETQYF. The CDR3 DNA is TGCAGTGCCACAGGGGCCAACCGCCAAGAGACCCAGTACTTC.

CDR3 region: CASSVRGASYEQYF. CDR3 DNA: TGTGCCAGCAGCGTACGGGGGGCCTCCTACGAGCAGTACTTC. The chain couples TRBV9 to TRBJ2-5; possibly TRBD2 for D (7 bases). With the DNA end fitting TRBJ2-7 better, the J assignment may be wrong. The CDR3 runs to 14 residues. The V gene's germline CDR1 is SGDLS and CDR2 YYNGEE.

This clone was seen more than once but under ten times. The V and J genes are TRBV14 and TRBJ2-7; D remains unclear. The CDR3 runs to 16 residues. V was clipped by 1 base and J by 1 base, with 14 bases between them. Germline CDR1 reads SGHDN; CDR2 reads FVKESK. This CDR3 is CASSQGILDGSYEQYF. CDR3 in DNA: TGTGCCAGCAGCCAAGGGATTCTAGACGGATCCTACGAGCAGTACTTC.

The chain carries TRBV4-2 and TRBJ2-7; TRBD1 agrees at 12 bases. V trimming: 5 bases; J trimming: 5 bases; junction bases outside the gene matches: 7. CDR1 and CDR2 (germline): LGHNA, YNFKEQ. The CDR3 is made up of 15 amino acids. The CDR3 loop reads CASSSPGQGADEQYF. Here the CDR3 DNA reads TGTGCCAGCAGCTCGCCGGGACAGGGGGCCGACGAGCAGTACTTC.

The V call is TRBV4-3, the J call TRBJ2-5, with a possible D match to TRBD1 (6 bases). The closer fit of TRBJ2-7 to the DNA end suggests the J call may be wrong. Germline loops: CDR1 LGHNA, CDR2 YSLEER. CDR3 size: 15 residues. The CDR3 sequence is CASSQVQGGTSEQYF. DNA for the CDR3: TGCGCCAGCAGCCAAGTACAGGGTGGTACGTCCGAGCAGTACTTC.

The chain employs TRBV6-5 and TRBJ2-7, with D maybe TRBD2 (5 bases). The germline CDR1 and CDR2 sequences are MNHEY and SVGAGI. Trimming stripped 2 bases from V and 0 bases from J, with 11 bases between. The CDR3 totals 15 residues. This chain's CDR3 is CASSYAQGSSYEQYF. For the CDR3, the DNA is TGTGCCAGCAGTTACGCCCAAGGGAGCTCCTACGAGCAGTACTTC.

This clone came up once. The genes are TRBV27 and TRBJ2-3; D not resolved. Trimming shortened V by 3 bases and J by 4 bases, and 8 bases separated the two germline ends. The germline V gene encodes CDR1 MNHEY and CDR2 SMNVEV (reference sequence). The CDR3 sequence is 13 residues long. The CDR3 DNA reads TGTGCCAGCAGTTTCGCGTCATCAGATACGCAGTATTTT. This gives the protein CASSFASSDTQYF.

The chain combines TRBV6-5 with TRBJ2-1; maybe TRBD1 (6 bases). V lost 4 bases and J 8 bases, leaving 15 bases between the germline ends. Germline lookup yields CDR1 MNHEY and CDR2 SVGAGI. The CDR3 loop spans 14 amino acids. The CDR3 DNA follows: TGTGCCAGCAGTTCCCCGACAGGTCTAGATGAGCAGTTCTTC. Amino acid sequence: CASSSPTGLDEQFF.

The genes are TRBV27 and TRBJ2-2; the D gene is possibly TRBD1 (5 bases). The CDR3 has 12 amino acids. The germline V gene has CDR1 MNHEY and CDR2 SMNVEV (reference sequence). Between the trimmed V and J ends, which lost 7 bases and 6 bases, there was a span of 9 bases. CDR3 amino acids: CASTRGSGELFF. The CDR3 region has the DNA TGTGCCAGCACAAGGGGTTCCGGGGAGCTGTTTTTT.

The J gene is TRBJ2-2, the V gene TRBV27; maybe TRBD1 (6 bases). The CDR3 extends over 15 amino acids. Germline CDR1 reads MNHEY; CDR2 reads SMNVEV (reference sequence). Trimming removed 3 bases from V and 2 bases from J, with 10 bases in between. CDR3 sequence: CASSFVGGNTGELFF. The CDR3 DNA is TGTGCCAGCAGTTTTGTAGGGGGAAACACCGGGGAGCTGTTTTTT.